The 29 T cell receptor beta chains listed next were all sequenced from one sample in a study of cytomegalovirus exposure and HLA in healthy donors (dated by TCRdb to about 2017). The library was made by the immunoSEQ multiplex PCR assay. TCRdb re-hosts the immuneACCESS table, in-frame sequences only. Its copies lack some clones; in the studies checked, an unresolved V gene accounts for under half of them, and the cause for the rest is not known. Recorded for this sample are about 140,000 clones; about 80% of them occurred a single time. The ten largest clones take up roughly 27% of the sample. The sequenced material came from PBMCs. The receptors were sampled from a man aged 25-45 years in good health and CMV-seropositive.

Only a few counts were recorded for this clone. This rearrangement joins TRBV7-9 to TRBJ2-3, with TRBD2 as a possible D gene (6 bases). With 5 bases removed from V and 5 bases from J, the gap between germline ends came to 11 bases. The CDR3 is made up of 13 amino acids. Germline values: CDR1 SEHNR, CDR2 FQNEAQ (reference sequence). CDR3 sequence: CASSNSGGDTQYF. CDR3 nucleotide sequence: TGTGCCAGCAGCAACTCCGGGGGAGATACGCAGTATTTT. Supplemented by reference TRBV7-9 and TRBJ2-3, the full variable domain reads DTGVSQNPRHKITKRGQNVTFRCDPISEHNRLYWYRQTLGQGPEFLTYFQNEAQLEKSRLLSDRFSAERPKGSFSTLEIQRTEQGDSAMYLCASSNSGGDTQYFGPGTRLTVL.

The genes are TRBV19 and TRBJ2-5; perhaps TRBD1 as D (5 bases). V was pared by 5 bases and J by 4 bases, with 11 bases between. CDR3 length: 13 amino acids. CDR1 is LNHDA and CDR2 is SQIVND in the germline V gene (reference sequence). In DNA form, the CDR3 reads TGTGCCAGTAGTTCAGGGTGGGGAGAGACCCAGTACTTC. Encoded protein: CASSSGWGETQYF.

V usage is TRBV6-4 and J usage is TRBJ2-1; D gene ambiguous. V gave up 3 bases and J gave up 4 bases, with 7 bases separating them. The CDR3 consists of 13 residues. CDR1 MRHNA and CDR2 SNTAGT come from the germline V gene. DNA for the CDR3: TGTGCCAGCAGTGAGGCAGGTTACAATGAGCAGTTCTTC. This codes for CASSEAGYNEQFF.

The chain couples TRBV7-2 to TRBJ1-2; 9 bases fit TRBD1. The trim removed 3 bases at V and 4 bases at J, leaving 0 bases unmatched. CDR3 length: 13 residues. CDR1 and CDR2 (germline): SGHTA, FQGNSA. The chain's CDR3 is CASSLTGGYGYTF. CDR3 sequence (DNA): TGTGCCAGCAGCTTGACAGGGGGCTATGGCTACACCTTC. The variable domain in full, completed from reference TRBV7-2 and TRBJ1-2, reads GAGVSQSPSNKVTEKGKDVELRCDPISGHTALYWYRQSLGQGLEFLIYFQGNSAPDKSGLPSDRFSAERTGGSVSTLTIQRTQQEDSAVYLCASSLTGGYGYTFGSGTRLTVV.

The chain combines TRBV7-8 with TRBJ2-5, with a possible D match to TRBD2 (6 bases). Germline loops: CDR1 SGHVS, CDR2 FQNEAQ. V was pared by 4 bases and J by 7 bases, with 7 bases between. CDR3 size: 11 residues. The CDR3 DNA reads TGTGCCAGCAGCTCCGGGGGGACCCAGTACTTC. Protein sequence: CASSSGGTQYF.

There are a few counts of this clone. The gene calls are TRBV2 and TRBJ1-1, with TRBD1 as a possible D gene (5 bases). The CDR3 runs to 13 residues. V lost 4 bases and J lost 0, with 6 bases in between. The V gene's germline CDR1 is SNHLY and CDR2 FYNNEI. The chain's CDR3 is CASSGQMNTEAFF. CDR3 DNA: TGTGCCAGCAGTGGACAGATGAACACTGAAGCTTTCTTT.

V and J are TRBV7-3 and TRBJ2-1, with D uncertain. The CDR3 sequence is 15 residues long. CDR1 is SGHTA, CDR2 FQGTGA, per germline. V dropped 3 bases and J dropped 7 bases, with 16 bases sitting between them. The CDR3 here is CASSLGSTYRNEQFF. CDR3 nucleotide sequence: TGTGCCAGCAGCTTGGGCAGCACCTATCGGAATGAGCAGTTCTTC.

This chain joins TRBV5-8 and TRBJ2-1, with 7 bases aligning to TRBD2. The CDR3 spans 15 residues. Trimming cost V 7 bases and J 5 bases; bases outside gene matches: 12. Germline CDR1 SGHTS, CDR2 YDEGEE. The CDR3 sequence: CASPSWGEGNNEQFF. CDR3 bases: TGTGCCAGCCCATCTTGGGGGGAGGGGAACAATGAGCAGTTCTTC.

This CDR3 reads CASSPGTSGLEQYF. CDR3 nucleotide sequence: TGTGCCAGCAGTCCCGGGACTAGCGGGCTCGAGCAGTACTTC. V and J are TRBV27 and TRBJ2-7, with TRBD2 identical over 12 bases. V was pared by 5 bases and J by 6 bases, with 5 bases of the junction left unmatched. The CDR3 has 14 amino acids. The germline V gene encodes CDR1 MNHEY and CDR2 SMNVEV (reference sequence).

This clone has a handful of counts. The chain links TRBV5-4 to TRBJ2-7; TRBD1 aligns across 8 bases. J gave up 6 bases and V 5 bases, and 10 bases lay outside the gene matches. There are 14 residues in the CDR3. Per germline, CDR1 SGHNT and CDR2 YYREEE (reference sequence). The CDR3 region is CASSPSTGVSEQYF. The CDR3 nucleotides read TGTGCCAGCAGTCCTTCGACAGGGGTTTCCGAGCAGTACTTC.

The rearrangement joins TRBV5-1 to TRBJ2-4, with TRBD2 matching over 7 bases. J was trimmed by 7 bases and V by 0 bases; bases with no gene match: 4. The CDR3 runs to 14 residues. Germline V lookup: CDR1 SGHRS, CDR2 YFSETQ. As DNA, the CDR3 is TGCGCCAGCAGCTTGGACGGGGGAGGGAACATTCAGTACTTC. Translating gives CASSLDGGGNIQYF.

The chain couples TRBV9 to TRBJ1-4; D is unresolved. Trimming shortened V by 4 bases and J by 11 bases, and 21 bases separated the two germline ends. Germline assignment: CDR1 SGDLS and CDR2 YYNGEE. This CDR3 contains 15 residues. CDR3 bases: TGTGCCAGCAGCATGGACGCAGCGGGCCGAAAGAAACTGTTTTTT. Residues: CASSMDAAGRKKLFF.

J is TRBJ2-7 and V is TRBV9; 10 bases line up with TRBD2. CDR1 is SGDLS and CDR2 is YYNGEE in the germline V gene. The CDR3 loop spans 15 amino acids. Trimming cost V 0 bases and J 3 bases; bases outside gene matches: 3. The DNA for the CDR3 is TGTGCCAGCAGCGTAGGGGCTAGCGGGGGCTACGAGCAGTACTTC. This gives the protein CASSVGASGGYEQYF. The complete variable domain, with remaining parts taken from reference TRBV9 and TRBJ2-7, reads DSGVTQTPKHLITATGQRVTLRCSPRSGDLSVYWYQQSLDQGLQFLIQYYNGEERAKGNILERFSAQQFPDLHSELNLSSLELGDSALYFCASSVGASGGYEQYFGPGTRLTVT.

This chain links TRBV7-9 with TRBJ1-5; a weak D match, TRBD1 (6 bases). Per germline, CDR1 SEHNR and CDR2 FQNEAQ (reference sequence). Trimming removed 1 base from V and 3 bases from J, with 13 bases in between. CDR3 size: 16 residues. In DNA form, the CDR3 reads TGTGCCAGCAGCTTAGGGTCGGGGGGCGACAATCAGCCCCAGCATTTT. The encoded protein is CASSLGSGGDNQPQHF. The whole variable domain, filled in from reference TRBV7-9 and TRBJ1-5, reads DTGVSQNPRHKITKRGQNVTFRCDPISEHNRLYWYRQTLGQGPEFLTYFQNEAQLEKSRLLSDRFSAERPKGSFSTLEIQRTEQGDSAMYLCASSLGSGGDNQPQHFGDGTRLSIL.

J is TRBJ2-3 and V is TRBV5-6; TRBD2 is a possible D gene (5 bases). The CDR3 runs to 13 residues. Per the germline V gene, CDR1 is SGHDT and CDR2 is YYEEEE. V was pared by 2 bases and J by 3 bases, with 7 bases between. The CDR3 nucleotides are TGTGCCAGCAGCTTTGGAGGAACAGATACGCAGTATTTT. It yields the protein CASSFGGTDTQYF.

The V call is TRBV11-3, the J call TRBJ2-1; 16 nucleotides match TRBD2. The V gene's germline CDR1 is SGHNT and CDR2 YENEEA. This CDR3 has 19 amino acids. The V segment lost 5 bases and the J segment 1 base; nucleotides outside the gene matches: 8. CDR3 protein: CASSIGTSGGARSYNEQFF. CDR3 nucleotides: TGTGCCAGCAGCATCGGGACTAGCGGGGGGGCCAGGTCCTACAATGAGCAGTTCTTC.

This rearrangement joins TRBV10-3 to TRBJ2-1, with D tentatively TRBD2 (5 bases). V gave up 6 bases and J gave up 8 bases, with 14 bases separating them. The CDR3 is 13 residues long. CDR1 and CDR2 (germline): ENHRY, SYGVKD. The CDR3 sequence is CAIRDSPVDEQFF. DNA for the CDR3: TGTGCCATCAGGGACTCCCCAGTCGATGAGCAGTTCTTC.

V usage is TRBV21-1 and J usage is TRBJ1-6. TRBV21-1 is labeled a pseudogene. The CDR3 consists of 19 residues. The CDR3 DNA follows: TGTGCCAGCAGGGATGGGGGGATTTGGTCACATGTGTATAATTCACCCCTCCACTTT. Translation gives CASRDGGIWSHVYNSPLHF.

J is TRBJ1-5 and V is TRBV28; 7 bases match TRBD1. This CDR3 has 15 residues. The V and J ends lost 3 bases and 10 bases, in that order; junction bases with no gene match: 12. The germline gives CDR1 MDHEN, CDR2 SYDVKM. The CDR3 loop is CASSFEGSTGVPQHF. DNA of the CDR3: TGTGCCAGCAGTTTTGAGGGGTCTACAGGGGTACCCCAGCATTTT.

The chain uses TRBV19 and TRBJ1-1, with D tentatively TRBD1 (5 bases). Germline V gene lookup returns CDR1 LNHDA and CDR2 SQIVND (reference sequence). CDR3 length: 16 amino acids. V lost 7 bases and J 6 bases, leaving 24 bases between the germline ends. The CDR3 DNA reads TGTGCCAGTAACAGGAGGGCCGGGTTGGCTATTGCTGAAGCTTTCTTT. This codes for CASNRRAGLAIAEAFF.

This sequence joins TRBV2 and TRBJ1-1, with 10 bases that match TRBD1. The CDR3 consists of 14 residues. Germline trimming cut 8 bases from V and 4 bases from J; bases unmatched to any gene: 7. Germline V gene sequence: CDR1 SNHLY, CDR2 FYNNEI. The CDR3 DNA follows: TGTGCCAGCGAACGACAGGGGGCGGGCACTGAAGCTTTCTTT. Translated: CASERQGAGTEAFF.

The sample holds one count of this clone. The chain joins TRBV9 to TRBJ2-7; D is unclear. Germline CDR1 reads SGDLS; CDR2 reads YYNGEE. CDR3 length: 16 amino acids. V was shortened by 3 bases and J by 2 bases, with 18 bases between the two germline ends. The CDR3, as DNA: TGTGCCAGCAGCGCCAACTGGGCAGGCTCCACCTACGAGCAGTACTTC. Translated, it gives CASSANWAGSTYEQYF.

This clone was counted at least ten times. The rearrangement links TRBV28 to TRBJ2-7, with 10 positions matching TRBD1. The CDR3 is 15 residues long. With 4 bases clipped from V and 5 bases from J, the junction kept 8 bases outside the gene matches. The V gene's germline CDR1 is MDHEN and CDR2 SYDVKM. Here the CDR3 reads CASSSPGTGADEQYF. CDR3 bases: TGTGCCAGCAGTTCCCCCGGGACAGGGGCGGACGAGCAGTACTTC. The whole variable domain, filled in from reference TRBV28 and TRBJ2-7, reads DVKVTQSSRYLVKRTGEKVFLECVQDMDHENMFWYRQDPGLGLRLIYFSYDVKMKEKGDIPEGYSVSREKKERFSLILESASTNQTSMYLCASSSPGTGADEQYFGPGTRLTVT.

The chain employs TRBV5-8 and TRBJ2-3; 7 positions match TRBD2. Trimming took 3 bases from V and 3 from J; bases not matched to a gene: 13. The germline CDR1 and CDR2 sequences are SGHTS and YDEGEE. This CDR3 contains 17 residues. The CDR3 DNA reads TGTGCCAGCAGCTCGGGTCTGGGAGGGACTGGGACAGATACGCAGTATTTT. This encodes CASSSGLGGTGTDTQYF.

The chain has TRBV9 and TRBJ2-7; 7 bases are a match to TRBD1. The germline V gene has CDR1 SGDLS and CDR2 YYNGEE. The CDR3 totals 15 residues. The V segment lost 0 bases and the J segment 4 bases; nucleotides outside the gene matches: 7. The CDR3 loop is CASSVAGQRGYEQYF. CDR3 coding DNA: TGTGCCAGCAGCGTAGCGGGACAGAGAGGGTACGAGCAGTACTTC.

The chain couples TRBV6-5 to TRBJ2-5, with 9 bases matching TRBD2. From germline, CDR1 is MNHEY and CDR2 SVGAGI. The CDR3 spans 14 residues. V lost 9 bases, J lost 5 bases, and 10 bases stayed unmatched. The CDR3 DNA sequence: TGTGCCAGTGCCCGCTCGCGGGGGGGGGAGACCCAGTACTTC. Its translation is CASARSRGGETQYF.

For the CDR3, the DNA is TGTGCCAGCAGCTGGACAGGGGTGCCAGATACGCAGTATTTT. It yields the protein CASSWTGVPDTQYF. This sequence joins TRBV5-4 and TRBJ2-3, with TRBD1 matching over 9 bases. V lost 3 bases to trimming and J lost 4 bases; unmatched junction nucleotides: 3. CDR1 and CDR2 (germline): SGHNT, YYREEE (reference sequence). CDR3 size: 14 residues.

DNA for the CDR3: TGTGCCAGCAGACCACAGGGGGCGGGGAACACTGAAGCTTTCTTT. It yields the protein CASRPQGAGNTEAFF. The chain is built from TRBV6-1 and TRBJ1-1; 9 bases are shared with TRBD1. The CDR3 extends over 15 amino acids. Trimming took 6 bases from V and 1 from J; bases not matched to a gene: 6. Per the germline V gene, CDR1 is MNHNS and CDR2 is SASEGT.

This rearrangement joins TRBV29-1 to TRBJ2-5; 9 bases match TRBD2. This CDR3 contains 14 residues. The germline V gene encodes CDR1 SQVTM and CDR2 ANQGSEA. J gave up 6 bases and V 6 bases, and 11 bases lay outside the gene matches. This chain's CDR3 is CSVGQIAGDKTQYF. As DNA, the CDR3 is TGCAGCGTGGGACAGATAGCGGGAGATAAGACCCAGTACTTC.